The 29 T cell receptor beta chains below come from one sample, sequenced in a study of blood T cell repertoires in COVID-19. Profiling relied on immunoSEQ multiplex PCR, and the TCRdb table lists in-frame clones only, not all of them. The sample holds about 97,000 clones, 90% seen once. Sequenced input: peripheral blood. The receptors were sampled from a man in his sixties with acute or convalescent COVID-19.

The V gene is TRBV7-6, the J gene TRBJ1-1; D call uncertain. CDR3 size: 12 residues. Trimming took off 5 bases at V and 4 bases at J, with 8 bases between the two ends. CDR1 is SGHVS, CDR2 FNYEAQ, per germline. The CDR3 here is CASSRAGTEAFF. In nucleotides, the CDR3 is TGTGCCAGCAGCCGGGCGGGCACTGAAGCTTTCTTT. The complete variable domain, with remaining parts taken from reference TRBV7-6 and TRBJ1-1, reads GAGVSQSPRYKVTKRGQDVALRCDPISGHVSLYWYRQALGQGPEFLTYFNYEAQQDKSGLPNDRFSAERPEGSISTLTIQRTEQRDSAMYRCASSRAGTEAFFGQGTRLTVV.

This clone appeared a single time. The chain recombines TRBV5-4 with TRBJ1-4; D remains ambiguous. The germline gives CDR1 SGHNT, CDR2 YYREEE (reference sequence). The CDR3 spans 16 residues. The V end lost 4 bases, the J end lost 0 bases, and 13 bases lay between the germline ends. CDR3 bases: TGTGCCAGCAGCCTTTATCGCGGGACAACTAATGAAAAACTGTTTTTT. It is translated as CASSLYRGTTNEKLFF.

The V call is TRBV3-1 (or the pseudogene TRBV3-2), the J call TRBJ1-5; maybe TRBD1 (5 bases). The CDR3 extends over 14 amino acids. Trimming left V 1 base short and J 9 bases short, with 13 bases between. Germline-derived CDR1 and CDR2 are LGHDT and YNNKEL (reference sequence). CDR3 loop: CASSQGGGGPPQHF. CDR3 coding DNA: TGTGCCAGCAGCCAAGGGGGCGGGGGACCGCCCCAGCATTTT.

The J gene is TRBJ1-1, the V gene TRBV29-1; 7 bases line up with TRBD1. This CDR3 is built from 13 residues. After removal of 7 bases from V and 0 bases from J, the junction contained 5 bases not matched to a gene. The germline CDR1 and CDR2 sequences are SQVTM and ANQGSEA. The CDR3 loop is CSAQGQLNTEAFF. The CDR3 DNA reads TGCAGCGCCCAGGGACAGTTGAACACTGAAGCTTTCTTT.

The V gene is TRBV7-8, the J gene TRBJ1-1; no definite D call. V lost 2 bases and J 8 bases, leaving 15 bases between the germline ends. Per the germline V gene, CDR1 is SGHVS and CDR2 is FQNEAQ. There are 14 residues in the CDR3. CDR3: CASSLYGEGIEAFF. CDR3 sequence (DNA): TGTGCCAGCAGCTTATACGGGGAAGGAATCGAAGCTTTCTTT.

The V gene is TRBV5-5, the J gene TRBJ2-1; D is perhaps TRBD1 (5 bases). V lost 4 bases and J 0 bases, leaving 11 bases between the germline ends. CDR1 is SGHKS and CDR2 is YYEKEE in the germline V gene (reference sequence). The CDR3 is 15 amino acids. The CDR3 loop is CASSLQGSSYNEQFF. CDR3 sequence (DNA): TGTGCCAGCAGCCTCCAGGGATCCTCCTACAATGAGCAGTTCTTC.

The chain has TRBV24-1 and TRBJ2-3; D might be TRBD2 (7 bases). V was cut by 3 bases and J by 2 bases, with 14 bases left in between. Germline-derived CDR1 and CDR2 are KGHDR and SFDVKD. The CDR3 contains 16 residues. The DNA of the CDR3 is TGTGCCACCAGTGATCCCCGGGGGGCCGACACAGATACGCAGTATTTT. Its protein is CATSDPRGADTDTQYF.

This rearrangement joins TRBV18 to TRBJ1-1, with TRBD1 identical over 10 bases. Germline CDR1 and CDR2: KGHSH and LQKENI. This CDR3 comprises 18 residues. With V trimmed by 3 bases and J by 0 bases, 10 bases remained unmatched. CDR3 protein: CASSPEGTGVGLNTEAFF. CDR3 in DNA: TGTGCCAGCTCACCGGAAGGGACAGGGGTTGGTCTGAACACTGAAGCTTTCTTT.

The chain links TRBV24-1 to TRBJ1-6, with 7 bases that match TRBD1. This CDR3 has 16 amino acids. After removal of 0 bases from V and 7 bases from J, the junction contained 5 bases not matched to a gene. CDR1 and CDR2 from the germline V gene are KGHDR and SFDVKD. CDR3 region: CATSDLRGRGNSPLHF. The DNA of the CDR3 is TGTGCCACCAGTGATTTGAGGGGCAGGGGGAATTCACCCCTCCACTTT.

The V gene is TRBV4-2, the J gene TRBJ1-1, with TRBD1 matching over 7 bases. The V segment lost 1 base and the J segment 4 bases; nucleotides outside the gene matches: 9. The germline CDR1 and CDR2 sequences are LGHNA and YNFKEQ. The CDR3 loop spans 16 amino acids. The CDR3 DNA reads as TGTGCCAGCAGCCAAGGGCTCGACAGGGCGGCCACTGAAGCTTTCTTT. This sequence encodes CASSQGLDRAATEAFF.

The CDR3 loop reads CASSLGLASPNEQFF. DNA for the CDR3: TGTGCCAGCAGCCTCGGACTAGCAAGTCCCAATGAGCAGTTCTTC. The chain is built from TRBV5-4 and TRBJ2-1; 8 bases map to TRBD2. The CDR3 covers 15 residues. Germline CDR1 reads SGHNT; CDR2 reads YYREEE (reference sequence). V trimming: 4 bases; J trimming: 6 bases; junction bases outside the gene matches: 9.

The rearrangement uses TRBV30 and TRBJ1-1; D remains unclear. Deletions cut 5 bases from V and 1 base from J, with 5 bases between. This CDR3 region has 11 residues. CDR1 and CDR2 from the germline V gene are GTSNPN and SVGIG (reference sequence). The CDR3 protein is CAWVKNTEAFF. CDR3 DNA sequence: TGTGCCTGGGTAAAGAACACTGAAGCTTTCTTT. Filled out from reference TRBV30 and TRBJ1-1, the complete variable domain reads SQTIHQWPATLVQPVGSPLSLECTVEGTSNPNLYWYRQAAGRGLQLLFYSVGIGQISSEVPQNLSASRPQDRQFILSSKKLLLSDSGFYLCAWVKNTEAFFGQGTRLTVV.

The DNA of the CDR3 is TGTGCCAGCAGCCATAGAACCTCTGGAAACACCATATATTTT. It is translated as CASSHRTSGNTIYF. The chain is built from TRBV3-1 (or the pseudogene TRBV3-2) and TRBJ1-3; D gene ambiguous. The CDR3 totals 14 residues. Deletions cut 3 bases from V and 0 bases from J, with 6 bases between. CDR1 and CDR2 (germline): LGHDT, YNNKEL (reference sequence).

The CDR3 DNA is TGTGCCAGCAGCCAGGGAGGATTTTCTAACTATGGCTACACCTTC. This sequence encodes CASSQGGFSNYGYTF. This rearrangement joins TRBV6-6 to TRBJ1-2; tentative D call: TRBD1 (5 bases). The CDR3 is made up of 15 amino acids. V was clipped by 6 bases and J by 0 bases, with 14 bases between them. The germline gives CDR1 MNHNY, CDR2 SVGAGI (reference sequence).

The rearrangement links TRBV19 to TRBJ2-4; the D gene is possibly TRBD2 (5 bases). Trimming pared 5 bases from V and 1 base from J, leaving 12 bases between. This CDR3 has 15 amino acids. CDR1 LNHDA and CDR2 SQIVND come from the germline V gene (reference sequence). CDR3 nucleotides: TGTGCCAGTAGTGAAGCGGTTTTGGCCAAAAACATTCAGTACTTC. This encodes CASSEAVLAKNIQYF. The entire variable domain, with the rest obtained from reference TRBV19 and TRBJ2-4, is as follows: DGGITQSPKYLFRKEGQNVTLSCEQNLNHDAMYWYRQDPGQGLRLIYYSQIVNDFQKGDIAEGYSVSREKKESFPLTVTSAQKNPTAFYLCASSEAVLAKNIQYFGAGTRLSVL.

Only one count was recorded for this clone. The chain couples TRBV5-1 to TRBJ1-5; no clear D gene. CDR3 length equals 17 residues. Germline V CDR1 and CDR2: SGHRS, YFSETQ. Deletions cut 2 bases from V and 5 bases from J, with 20 bases between. As DNA, the CDR3 is TGCGCCAGCAGCTTTTTGGTCCATCCTAAGAGAGATCAGCCCCAGCATTTT. As protein: CASSFLVHPKRDQPQHF.

The rearrangement joins TRBV5-1 to TRBJ2-4, with 8 nucleotides matching TRBD1. Germline V gene data show CDR1 as SGHRS and CDR2 as YFSETQ. Losses at the gene ends were 4 bases for V and 7 bases for J; bases not matched to a gene: 10. There are 15 residues in the CDR3. The CDR3 here is CASSGGQGRVNIQYF. The CDR3 DNA is TGCGCCAGCAGCGGCGGACAGGGAAGGGTCAACATTCAGTACTTC.

The chain employs TRBV7-6 and TRBJ1-1; D possibly corresponds to TRBD1 (6 bases). The V gene's germline CDR1 is SGHVS and CDR2 FNYEAQ. V dropped 3 bases and J dropped 0 bases, with 17 bases sitting between them. There are 17 residues in the CDR3. The CDR3, as DNA: TGTGCCAGCAGCTTCCCCGCTACAGGGTATCTGAACACTGAAGCTTTCTTT. This translates into CASSFPATGYLNTEAFF.

The chain recombines TRBV7-8 with TRBJ1-1; unclear D gene. V dropped 4 bases and J dropped 1 base, with 19 bases sitting between them. The V gene's germline CDR1 is SGHVS and CDR2 FQNEAQ. The CDR3 length is 17 residues. The CDR3 is CASSYRGTIPENTEAFF. CDR3 in DNA: TGTGCCAGCAGCTACCGAGGCACTATTCCTGAGAACACTGAAGCTTTCTTT.

This chain uses TRBV11-3 with TRBJ1-1, with D unclear. This CDR3 region has 12 residues. With 5 bases removed from V and 3 bases from J, the gap between germline ends came to 7 bases. Germline CDR1 and CDR2: SGHNT and YENEEA. The CDR3: CASSGRDTEAFF. The CDR3 coding sequence is TGTGCCAGCAGCGGGCGGGACACTGAAGCTTTCTTT. Full variable domain (remainder filled in from reference TRBV11-3 and TRBJ1-1): EAGVVQSPRYKIIEKKQPVAFWCNPISGHNTLYWYLQNLGQGPELLIRYENEEAVDDSQLPKDRFSAERLKGVDSTLKIQPAELGDSAVYLCASSGRDTEAFFGQGTRLTVV.

This chain joins TRBV25-1 and TRBJ2-6; D might be TRBD2 (6 bases). Germline values: CDR1 MGHDK, CDR2 SYGVNS. Between the trimmed V and J ends, which lost 3 bases and 0 bases, there was a span of 15 bases. The CDR3 extends over 18 amino acids. CDR3 in DNA: TGTGCCAGCAGTGAGGCAGGGTGGGGAGGCTCTGGGGCCAACGTCCTGACTTTC. This encodes CASSEAGWGGSGANVLTF.

This rearrangement joins TRBV30 to TRBJ1-2; a possible D gene is TRBD1 (5 bases). Germline CDR1 reads GTSNPN; CDR2 reads SVGIG (reference sequence). The CDR3 totals 15 residues. The V end was cut by 0 bases, the J end by 8 bases, with 19 bases between. CDR3 in DNA: TGTGCCTGGAGTGTAAGGGGTGCAGGGTTGGGCGGCTACACCTTC. Protein sequence: CAWSVRGAGLGGYTF.

V usage is TRBV9 and J usage is TRBJ2-2, with 12 bases aligning to TRBD2. With V trimmed by 2 bases and J by 6 bases, 5 bases remained unmatched. CDR1 and CDR2 from the germline V gene are SGDLS and YYNGEE. This CDR3 comprises 16 residues. CDR3 in amino acids: CASSVRLAGVAGELFF. In DNA form, the CDR3 reads TGTGCCAGCAGCGTCAGACTAGCGGGGGTCGCCGGGGAGCTGTTTTTT.

This chain connects TRBV5-1 to TRBJ1-1, with unresolved D. V lost 2 bases, J lost 1 base, and 9 bases lay in between. CDR1 and CDR2 from the germline V gene are SGHRS and YFSETQ. The CDR3 is 14 residues long. CDR3 sequence (DNA): TGCGCCAGCAGCTTAACATTAGCGAACACTGAAGCTTTCTTT. Amino acid sequence: CASSLTLANTEAFF.

This sequence joins TRBV6-1 and TRBJ2-6; D is ambiguous. V was trimmed by 2 bases and J by 4 bases, leaving 12 bases between them. CDR3 size: 16 residues. From germline, CDR1 is MNHNS and CDR2 SASEGT. CDR3 region: CASSEFSSLGANVLTF. Here the CDR3 DNA reads TGTGCCAGCAGTGAATTCTCTAGTTTGGGGGCCAACGTCCTGACTTTC.

The CDR3 here is CASSLQGQASGNTIYF. CDR3 sequence (DNA): TGTGCCAGCAGCTTACAGGGACAGGCCTCTGGAAACACCATATATTTT. This rearrangement joins TRBV5-6 to TRBJ1-3, with 8 bases matching TRBD1. The CDR3 runs 16 residues. Germline lookup yields CDR1 SGHDT and CDR2 YYEEEE. V lost 2 bases, J lost 0 bases, and 4 bases stayed unmatched.

The rearrangement links TRBV5-8 to TRBJ2-7; no reliable D call. V was clipped by 4 bases and J by 0 bases, with 11 bases between them. The CDR3 contains 14 residues. Germline V gene data show CDR1 as SGHTS and CDR2 as YDEGEE. CDR3 coding DNA: TGTGCCAGCAGCCCCCGCGGTGCCTCCTACGAGCAGTACGTC. It codes for CASSPRGASYEQYV.

The gene calls are TRBV2 and TRBJ1-6, with D hard to call. CDR3 length equals 15 residues. Germline CDR1 reads SNHLY; CDR2 reads FYNNEI. V lost 11 bases and J 5 bases, leaving 19 bases between the germline ends. CDR3 sequence (DNA): TGTGCCTCCCGAGGCCTCCCGGTGGATAATTCACCCCTCCACTTT. Protein: CASRGLPVDNSPLHF.

This rearrangement joins TRBV3-1 (or the pseudogene TRBV3-2) to TRBJ1-1, with 8 bases that match TRBD1. From germline, CDR1 is LGHDT and CDR2 YNNKEL (reference sequence). The CDR3 length is 14 residues. The junction had 5 bases not matched to a gene; V was cut back by 4 bases and J by 4 bases. CDR3 nucleotides: TGTGCCAGCAGCCTAGAACAGGGGGGCACTGAAGCTTTCTTT. This sequence encodes CASSLEQGGTEAFF.